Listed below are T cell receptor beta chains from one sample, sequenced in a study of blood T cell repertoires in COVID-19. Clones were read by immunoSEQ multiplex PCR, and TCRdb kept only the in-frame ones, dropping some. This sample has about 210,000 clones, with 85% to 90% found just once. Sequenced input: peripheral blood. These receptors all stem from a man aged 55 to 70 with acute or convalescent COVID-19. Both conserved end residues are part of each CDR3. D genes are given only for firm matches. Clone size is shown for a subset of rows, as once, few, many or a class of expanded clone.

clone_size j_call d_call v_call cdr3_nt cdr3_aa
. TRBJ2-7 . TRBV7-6 TGTGCCAGCAGCTTAGGCCCTAGGGGGGGACACGAGCAGTACTTC CASSLGPRGGHEQYF
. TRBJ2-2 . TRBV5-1 TGCGCCAGCAGCTTGGTGGTAGCGGACACCGGGGAGCTGTTTTTT CASSLVVADTGELFF
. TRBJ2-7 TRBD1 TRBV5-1 TGCGCCAGCAGCTCCGGACAGGGGGCCTACGAGCAGTACTTC CASSSGQGAYEQYF
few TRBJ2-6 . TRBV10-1 TGCGCCAGCAGTGGATGGACAAATATCACCTCTGGGGCCAACGTCCTGACTTTC CASSGWTNITSGANVLTF
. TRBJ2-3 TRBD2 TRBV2 TGTGCCAGCAGTGTGACTAGCGGGGGGACCACAGATACGCAGTATTTT CASSVTSGGTTDTQYF
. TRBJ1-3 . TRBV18 TGTGCCAGCTCACCCGTTAGGGGCGACGGAAACACCATATATTTT CASSPVRGDGNTIYF
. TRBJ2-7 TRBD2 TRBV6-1 TGTGCCAGCAGTGAAGACCGGCGGGGGAAAACCTACGAGCAGTACTTC CASSEDRRGKTYEQYF
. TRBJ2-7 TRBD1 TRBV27 TGTGCCAGCAGTCGTCCTGGGACAGCGAGCTCCTACGAGCAGTACTTC CASSRPGTASSYEQYF
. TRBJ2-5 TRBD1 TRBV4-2 TGTGCCAGCAGCCGAAACTCCGGGACAGGGCAGGAGACCCAGTACTTC CASSRNSGTGQETQYF
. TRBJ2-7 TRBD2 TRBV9 TGTGCCAGCAGCACCGGACTAGCGGGGGACTCCTACGAGCAGTACTTC CASSTGLAGDSYEQYF
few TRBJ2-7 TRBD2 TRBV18 TGTGCCAGCTCACCTTTGACTAGCGGGGGTTACGAGCAGTACTTC CASSPLTSGGYEQYF
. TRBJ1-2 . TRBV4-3 TGCGCCAGCAGCCAAGGTCTGGGGGGTGGGGATGGCTACACCTTC CASSQGLGGGDGYTF
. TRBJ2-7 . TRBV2 TGTGCCAGCCACCGCGGGGTGGGTTACGAGCAGTACTTC CASHRGVGYEQYF